This T cell receptor beta chain originates from a study of T cells in Graves' hyperthyroidism and ophthalmopathy. Authors of the study amplified TCR beta CDR3 regions from RNA transcripts. In the first-round RT-PCR of the TCR CDR3, the HTBI primer set was used. One entry per CDR3 protein results from TCRdb running MiXCR on the multiplex PCR reads. Seen here are some 370,000 distinct CDR3 sequences, about 18% observed once, and the top ten hold approximately 33%. Germline V gene data show CDR1 as SEHNR and CDR2 as FQNEAQ (reference sequence). The CDR3 extends over 18 amino acids. Deletions cut 5 bases from V and 0 bases from J, with 20 bases between.

The specimen was blood. The chain is built from TRBV7-9 and TRBJ2-1; D is perhaps TRBD2 (7 bases). The source of this sequence is a woman between 25 and 40 years old with Graves' hyperthyroidism that later progressed to Graves' ophthalmopathy. The CDR3 coding sequence is TGTGCCAGCAGCCCTGGACGGGGGGCTTTGAGCTCCTACAATGAGCAGTTCTTC. As protein: CASSPGRGALSSYNEQFF.